This section outlines one TCR beta chain sequence together with its context. TCRdb's table, derived via immunoSEQ multiplex PCR, lists solely in-frame clones and lacks some. This repertoire shows about 61,000 clones, over 80% found once; its top ten account for around 0.85%. The entry originates in a study of T cell changes during pregnancy in multiple sclerosis. The CDR3 is made up of 16 amino acids. V dropped 1 base and J dropped 6 bases, with 16 bases sitting between them. The germline V gene encodes CDR1 SEHNR and CDR2 FQNEAQ (reference sequence). The source was peripheral blood, collected in the first trimester of pregnancy. The chain joins TRBV7-9 to TRBJ1-5; a possible D gene is TRBD1 (6 bases). The TCR sequence derives from a female donor in good health, enrolled as a control in a pregnancy study. CDR3 amino acids: CASSLVSPGDAQPQHF. CDR3 nucleotide sequence: TGTGCCAGCAGCTTAGTTTCCCCAGGGGATGCTCAGCCCCAGCATTTT.